This T cell receptor (beta chain) was observed in a study of early T cells in non-severe SARS-CoV-2 infection. Study context: Sequenced bulk RNA came from whole blood that was unsorted, and chains were unpaired.

cDNA molecules, individually, were tagged with unique molecular identifiers. A single record per CDR3 protein comes from TCRdb applying MiXCR to the 5' RACE reads. The sample lists some 55,000 distinct CDR3 sequences, more than 10% occurring once. The germline V gene encodes CDR1 SGHAT and CDR2 FQNNGV. This CDR3 is built from 14 residues. Between the trimmed V and J ends, which lost 5 bases and 8 bases, there was a span of 18 bases. Sequenced material: whole blood, taken at baseline. This TCR came from an adult who was a healthcare worker with PCR-confirmed SARS-CoV-2 infection or an uninfected control (not recorded which). The gene calls are TRBV11-2 and TRBJ1-1; D gene ambiguous. The CDR3 is CASSPRPESREAFF. The CDR3 coding sequence is TGTGCCAGCAGCCCCCGGCCAGAATCCAGGGAAGCTTTCTTT.